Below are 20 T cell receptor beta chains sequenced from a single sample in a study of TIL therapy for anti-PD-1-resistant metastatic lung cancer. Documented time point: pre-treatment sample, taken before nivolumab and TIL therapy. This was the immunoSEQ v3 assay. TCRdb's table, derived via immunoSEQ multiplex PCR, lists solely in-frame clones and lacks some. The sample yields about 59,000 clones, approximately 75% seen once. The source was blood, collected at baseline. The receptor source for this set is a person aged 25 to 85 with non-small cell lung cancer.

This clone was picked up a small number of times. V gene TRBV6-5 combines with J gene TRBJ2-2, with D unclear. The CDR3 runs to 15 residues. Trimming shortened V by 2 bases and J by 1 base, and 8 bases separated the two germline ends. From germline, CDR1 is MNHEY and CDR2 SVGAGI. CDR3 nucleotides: TGTGCCAGCAGTTACGCGGAGCAGAACACCGGGGAGCTGTTTTTT. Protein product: CASSYAEQNTGELFF.

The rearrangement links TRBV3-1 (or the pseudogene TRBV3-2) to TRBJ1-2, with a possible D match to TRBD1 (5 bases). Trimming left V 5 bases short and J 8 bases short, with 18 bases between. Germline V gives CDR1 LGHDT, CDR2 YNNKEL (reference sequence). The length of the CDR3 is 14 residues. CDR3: CASSSAGRPGGYTF. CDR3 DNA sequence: TGTGCCAGCAGCTCGGCGGGACGCCCGGGGGGCTACACCTTC.

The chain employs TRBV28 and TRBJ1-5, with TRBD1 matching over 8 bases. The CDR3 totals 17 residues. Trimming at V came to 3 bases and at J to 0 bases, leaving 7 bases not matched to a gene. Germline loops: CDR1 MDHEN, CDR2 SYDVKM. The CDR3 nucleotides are TGTGCCAGCAGTTTCGTAGCAGGGGGCCTTAGCAATCAGCCCCAGCATTTT. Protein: CASSFVAGGLSNQPQHF.

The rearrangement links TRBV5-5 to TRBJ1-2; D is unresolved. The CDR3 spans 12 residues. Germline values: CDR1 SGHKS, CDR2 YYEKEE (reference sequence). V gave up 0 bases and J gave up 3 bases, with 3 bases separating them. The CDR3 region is CASSLDYYGYTF. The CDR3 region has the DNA TGTGCCAGCAGCTTGGACTACTATGGCTACACCTTC.

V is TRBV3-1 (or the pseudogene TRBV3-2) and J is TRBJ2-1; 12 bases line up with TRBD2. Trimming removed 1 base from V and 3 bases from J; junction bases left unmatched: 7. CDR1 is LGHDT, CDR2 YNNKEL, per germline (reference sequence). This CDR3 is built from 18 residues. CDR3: CASSQAQLAGGLYNEQFF. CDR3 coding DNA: TGTGCCAGCAGCCAAGCCCAACTAGCGGGAGGCCTCTACAATGAGCAGTTCTTC.

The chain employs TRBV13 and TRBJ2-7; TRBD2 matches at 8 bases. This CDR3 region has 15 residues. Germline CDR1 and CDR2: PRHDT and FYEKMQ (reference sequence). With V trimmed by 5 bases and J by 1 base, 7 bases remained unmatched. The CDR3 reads CASSPRAGASYEQYF. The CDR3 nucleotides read TGTGCCAGCAGCCCGCGAGCGGGGGCGTCCTACGAGCAGTACTTC.

Here the CDR3 reads CASSIRTGGGTDTQYF. In DNA form, the CDR3 reads TGTGCCAGTAGTATAAGGACAGGGGGCGGAACAGATACGCAGTATTTT. This rearrangement joins TRBV19 to TRBJ2-3; 11 nucleotides line up with TRBD1. The CDR3 extends over 16 amino acids. Looked up from germline, CDR1 is LNHDA and CDR2 is SQIVND (reference sequence). Trimming took 2 bases from V and 3 from J; bases not matched to a gene: 4.

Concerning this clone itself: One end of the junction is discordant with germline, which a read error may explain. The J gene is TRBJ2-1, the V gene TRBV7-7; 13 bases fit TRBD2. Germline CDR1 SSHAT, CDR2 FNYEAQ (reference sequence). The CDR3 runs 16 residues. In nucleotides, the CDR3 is TGTGCTAGCAGCGAAGGGACTAGCGGGATTTATGCTGAGCAGTTCTTC. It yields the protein CASSEGTSGIYAEQFF. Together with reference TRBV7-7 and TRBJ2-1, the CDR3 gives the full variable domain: GAGVSQSPRYKVTKRGQDVTLRCDPISSHATLYWYQQALGQGPEFLTYFNYEAQPDKSGLPSDRFSAERPEGSISTLTIQRTEQRDSAMYRCASSEGTSGIYAEQFFGPGTRLTVL.

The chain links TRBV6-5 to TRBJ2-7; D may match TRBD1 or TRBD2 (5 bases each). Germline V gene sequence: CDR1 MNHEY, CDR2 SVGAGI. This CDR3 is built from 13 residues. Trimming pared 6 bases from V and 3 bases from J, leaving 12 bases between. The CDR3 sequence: CASSLVGGYEQYF. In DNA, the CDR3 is TGTGCCAGCAGCCTCGTTGGGGGCTACGAGCAGTACTTC.

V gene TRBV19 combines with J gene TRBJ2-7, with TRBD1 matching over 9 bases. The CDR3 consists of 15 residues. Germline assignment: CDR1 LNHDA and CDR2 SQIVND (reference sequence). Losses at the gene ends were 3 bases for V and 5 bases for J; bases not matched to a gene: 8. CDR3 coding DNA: TGTGCCAGTAGTATTGTGGAGGACAGGGGAAACGAGCAGTACTTC. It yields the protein CASSIVEDRGNEQYF.

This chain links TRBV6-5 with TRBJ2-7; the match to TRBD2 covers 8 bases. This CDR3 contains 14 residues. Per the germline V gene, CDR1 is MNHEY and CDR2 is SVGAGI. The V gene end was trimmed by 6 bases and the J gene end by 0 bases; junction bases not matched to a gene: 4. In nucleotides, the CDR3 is TGTGCCAGCAGGGATCGGGGGGGCTCCTACGAGCAGTACTTC. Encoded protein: CASRDRGGSYEQYF.

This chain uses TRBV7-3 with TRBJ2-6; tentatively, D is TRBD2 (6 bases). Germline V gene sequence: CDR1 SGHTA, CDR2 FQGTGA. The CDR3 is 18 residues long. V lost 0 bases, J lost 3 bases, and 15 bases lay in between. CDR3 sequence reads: CASSLTTPGVGGANVLTF. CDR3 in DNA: TGTGCCAGCAGCTTAACCACCCCGGGAGTGGGTGGGGCCAACGTCCTGACTTTC.

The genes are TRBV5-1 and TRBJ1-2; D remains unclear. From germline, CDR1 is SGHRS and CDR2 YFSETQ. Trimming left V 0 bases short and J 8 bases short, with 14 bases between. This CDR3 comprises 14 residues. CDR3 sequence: CASSLAVQTGGYTF. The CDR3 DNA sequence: TGCGCCAGCAGCTTGGCCGTGCAGACGGGGGGCTACACCTTC.

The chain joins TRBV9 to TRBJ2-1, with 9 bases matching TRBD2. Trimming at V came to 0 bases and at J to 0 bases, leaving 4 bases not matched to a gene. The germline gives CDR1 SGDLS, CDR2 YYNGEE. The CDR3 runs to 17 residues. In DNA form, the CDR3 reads TGTGCCAGCAGCGTAGACCTAGCGGGAAGCTCCTACAATGAGCAGTTCTTC. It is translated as CASSVDLAGSSYNEQFF.

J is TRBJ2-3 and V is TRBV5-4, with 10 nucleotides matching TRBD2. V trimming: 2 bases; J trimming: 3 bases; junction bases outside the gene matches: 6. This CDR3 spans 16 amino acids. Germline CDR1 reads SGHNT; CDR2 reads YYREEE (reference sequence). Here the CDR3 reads CASSLAGTSATDTQYF. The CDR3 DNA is TGTGCCAGCAGCTTAGCCGGGACTAGCGCGACAGATACGCAGTATTTT.

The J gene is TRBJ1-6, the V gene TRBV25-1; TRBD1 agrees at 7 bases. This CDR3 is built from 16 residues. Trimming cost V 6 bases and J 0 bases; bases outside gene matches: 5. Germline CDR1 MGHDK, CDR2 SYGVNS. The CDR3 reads CASRDRAPSYNSPLHF. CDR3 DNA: TGTGCCAGCAGAGACAGGGCGCCCTCCTATAATTCACCCCTCCACTTT.

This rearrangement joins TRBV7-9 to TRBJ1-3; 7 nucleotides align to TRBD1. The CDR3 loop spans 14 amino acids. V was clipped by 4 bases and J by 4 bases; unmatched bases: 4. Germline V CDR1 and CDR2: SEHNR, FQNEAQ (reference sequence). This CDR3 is CASSYRQGGNTIYF. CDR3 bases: TGTGCCAGCAGCTACAGACAGGGCGGAAACACCATATATTTT.

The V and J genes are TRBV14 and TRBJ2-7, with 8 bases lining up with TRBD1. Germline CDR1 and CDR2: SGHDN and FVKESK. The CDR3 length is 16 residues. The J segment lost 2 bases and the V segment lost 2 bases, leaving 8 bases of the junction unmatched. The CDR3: CASSQQAGTGPYEQYF. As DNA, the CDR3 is TGTGCCAGCAGCCAACAGGCCGGGACAGGACCCTACGAGCAGTACTTC.

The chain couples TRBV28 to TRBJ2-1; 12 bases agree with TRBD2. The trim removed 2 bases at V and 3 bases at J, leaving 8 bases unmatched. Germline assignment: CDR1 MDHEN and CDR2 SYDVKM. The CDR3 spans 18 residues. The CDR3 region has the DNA TGTGCCAGCAGTTTACCTCCATGGACTAGCGGGATCTACAATGAGCAGTTCTTC. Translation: CASSLPPWTSGIYNEQFF.

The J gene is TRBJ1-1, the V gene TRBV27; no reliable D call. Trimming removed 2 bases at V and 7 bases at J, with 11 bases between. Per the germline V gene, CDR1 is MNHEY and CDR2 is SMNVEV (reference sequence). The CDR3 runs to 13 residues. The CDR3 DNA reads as TGTGCCAGCAGTTTAAGTCGGACGGATGAAGCTTTCTTT. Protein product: CASSLSRTDEAFF.